The present T cell receptor beta chain was sequenced within a study of cytomegalovirus exposure and HLA in healthy donors. The wider study: A preliminary data release comprised 80 million or so unique TCRs obtained from HLA-typed donors. Whole-study findings and limits: Reported findings show TCR beta sequences accurately forecast HLA-A and HLA-B alleles in most subjects. Most of the CMV-associated TCR beta chains (in a later analysis) appeared to be HLA-restricted. There were some public TCRs occurring in many donors, but most TCR sequences were rare.

The CDR3 extends over 14 amino acids. Trimming pared 4 bases from V and 5 bases from J, leaving 15 bases between. Germline V lookup: CDR1 SGHTS, CDR2 YDEGEE. Primers: 60 Vbeta forward and 13 Jbeta reverse. Sequencing used immunoSEQ multiplex PCR; TCRdb keeps in-frame clones, though not all of them. In the table there are hundreds of thousands of clones, about 77% of which are singletons. Notes on this clone: The target antigen is unknown.

The sequenced sample was PBMCs. This chain links TRBV5-8 with TRBJ1-1; TRBD1 might be the D (5 bases). This sequence originates from a boy younger than 18 in good health and CMV-seronegative. CDR3 region: CASSPKRGRTEAFF. CDR3 nucleotide sequence: TGTGCCAGCAGCCCCAAACGGGGGAGAACTGAAGCTTTCTTT.